Here is one TCR beta chain with its context. The CDR3 spans 13 residues. Per the germline V gene, CDR1 is GTSNPN and CDR2 is SVGIG (reference sequence). J lost 0 bases, V lost 2 bases, and 1 base had no gene match. RNA extraction was followed by reverse transcription into cDNA, which acted as the sequencing template. Assay used: immunoSEQ multiplex PCR; TCRdb lists only in-frame clones, some missing. The sample holds nearly 95,000 clones; about three quarters are singletons and the top ten take 15% to 20%. This sample is part of a study of CD8+ T cells in alopecia areata. The treatment: oral pan-JAK inhibitor, 5-10 mg twice daily. Samples from alopecia areata patients were lesional scalp punch biopsies and peripheral blood.

The source is a human donor with alopecia areata. The rearrangement joins TRBV30 to TRBJ2-7, with 7 bases matching TRBD1. Sequencing was performed on CD8+ T cells sorted from blood, taken at week 44, from a patient treated with tofacitinib. CDR3 nucleotide sequence: TGTGCCTGGAGTACAGGGGTCTCCTACGAGCAGTACTTC. Translating gives CAWSTGVSYEQYF. Complete variable domain (other parts from reference TRBV30 and TRBJ2-7): SQTIHQWPATLVQPVGSPLSLECTVEGTSNPNLYWYRQAAGRGLQLLFYSVGIGQISSEVPQNLSASRPQDRQFILSSKKLLLSDSGFYLCAWSTGVSYEQYFGPGTRLTVT.